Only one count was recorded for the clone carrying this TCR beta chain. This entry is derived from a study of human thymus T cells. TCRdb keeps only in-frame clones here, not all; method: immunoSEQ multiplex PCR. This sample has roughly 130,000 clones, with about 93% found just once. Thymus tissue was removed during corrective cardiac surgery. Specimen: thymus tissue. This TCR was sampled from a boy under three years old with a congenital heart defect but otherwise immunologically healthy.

The CDR3 protein is CASSLFLRTSGLTQYF. DNA for the CDR3: TGTGCCAGCAGCTTGTTCCTGAGGACTAGCGGGCTCACCCAGTACTTC. The genes are TRBV5-6 and TRBJ2-5; 11 bases agree with TRBD2. Germline V CDR1 and CDR2: SGHDT, YYEEEE. The CDR3 has 16 residues. The junction had 10 bases not matched to a gene; V was cut back by 1 base and J by 8 bases. The full variable domain, with the rest looked up from reference TRBV5-6 and TRBJ2-5, is DAGVTQSPTHLIKTRGQQVTLRCSPKSGHDTVSWYQQALGQGPQFIFQYYEEEERQRGNFPDRFSGHQFPNYSSELNVNALLLGDSALYLCASSLFLRTSGLTQYFGPGTRLLVL.